These 22 T cell receptor beta chains originate from one sample sequenced in a study of cytomegalovirus exposure and HLA in healthy donors. The PCR used 60 Vbeta and 13 Jbeta primers. TCRdb's copy holds only in-frame clones and misses some; the assay was immunoSEQ multiplex PCR. This sample carries 150,000 or so clones, around 80% of them seen once, and the ten largest clones take 11%. What was sequenced was PBMCs. The receptor set was obtained from a man between 18 and 29 years old in good health and CMV-seropositive.

V usage is TRBV29-1 and J usage is TRBJ2-4; 8 nucleotides line up with TRBD1. The germline gives CDR1 SQVTM, CDR2 ANQGSEA. This CDR3 region has 14 residues. The trim removed 7 bases at V and 5 bases at J, leaving 10 bases unmatched. Here the CDR3 DNA reads TGCAGCGCCTCTGCCTCGACAGGGGAAAACATTCAGTACTTC. Translation gives CSASASTGENIQYF.

Notes on this clone: Relative to the germline gene, one junction end is altered; a read error may explain this. The genes are TRBV28 and TRBJ2-2; possibly TRBD2 for D (6 bases). The germline gives CDR1 MDHEN, CDR2 SYDVKM. There are 16 residues in the CDR3. CDR3 nucleotide sequence: TGTGCCCGCAGTTTCGGAGGGGCGTTAAACACCGGGGAGCTGTTTTTT. It yields the protein CARSFGGALNTGELFF.

This chain uses TRBV27 with TRBJ1-2; 7 bases agree with TRBD1. The V gene end was trimmed by 6 bases and the J gene end by 0 bases; junction bases not matched to a gene: 4. CDR3 length: 14 amino acids. Germline values: CDR1 MNHEY, CDR2 SMNVEV (reference sequence). CDR3 loop: CASSPGQSNYGYTF. The CDR3 DNA reads TGTGCCAGCAGCCCGGGACAGTCTAACTATGGCTACACCTTC.

This clone was observed a handful of times. At one end, the junction sequence differs from germline, possibly due to a read error. The J gene is TRBJ1-2, the V gene TRBV5-1; 9 bases line up with TRBD1. The CDR3 contains 17 residues. From germline, CDR1 is SGHRS and CDR2 YFSETQ. DNA of the CDR3: TGCGCCAGCAGCTTGCAGGGACAGGGCACTATTAACTATGGCTACCCCTTC. This gives the protein CASSLQGQGTINYGYPF.

The table lists this clone with a count of one. The chain is built from TRBV28 and TRBJ2-7; possibly TRBD1 for D (7 bases). Deletions cut 5 bases from V and 5 bases from J, with 22 bases between. The CDR3 is made up of 16 amino acids. Germline CDR1 MDHEN, CDR2 SYDVKM. CDR3 DNA: TGTGCCAGCAGTGCTTCCGGGGCAGGGGGGTTCCACGAGCAGTACTTC. Translated, it gives CASSASGAGGFHEQYF.

The V call is TRBV27, the J call TRBJ2-5; 8 nucleotides line up with TRBD1. In germline, CDR1 is MNHEY, CDR2 SMNVEV (reference sequence). The CDR3 has 15 amino acids. After removal of 5 bases from V and 2 bases from J, the junction contained 7 bases not matched to a gene. The CDR3 loop is CASSQDRGRQETQYF. The DNA of the CDR3 is TGTGCCAGCAGTCAAGACAGGGGACGTCAAGAGACCCAGTACTTC.

This clone has just a few counts. V usage is TRBV6-5 and J usage is TRBJ1-4, with D unclear. CDR3 length equals 16 residues. With 0 bases removed from V and 6 bases from J, the gap between germline ends came to 14 bases. Germline V lookup: CDR1 MNHEY, CDR2 SVGAGI. CDR3 bases: TGTGCCAGCAGTTACTCCTCCAGAGAGGCATATGAAAAACTGTTTTTT. Protein: CASSYSSREAYEKLFF.

The J gene is TRBJ2-6, the V gene TRBV11-1, with D hard to call. Germline loops: CDR1 SGHAT, CDR2 FQDESV (reference sequence). The CDR3 loop spans 13 amino acids. Trimming removed 6 bases from V and 4 bases from J, with 7 bases in between. CDR3 in amino acids: CASSFQGANVLTF. The CDR3 region has the DNA TGTGCCAGCAGTTTTCAGGGGGCCAACGTCCTGACTTTC.

The chain recombines TRBV28 with TRBJ2-4, with 7 nucleotides matching TRBD1. Germline assignment: CDR1 MDHEN and CDR2 SYDVKM. V dropped 6 bases and J dropped 10; count of bases not matched to a gene: 15. This CDR3 is built from 15 residues. The DNA for the CDR3 is TGTGCCAGCAGCTACCAAACAGGGGTAGAAGGGATTCAGTACTTC. Protein product: CASSYQTGVEGIQYF.

This chain joins TRBV19 and TRBJ1-2; no reliable D call. Looked up from germline, CDR1 is LNHDA and CDR2 is SQIVND (reference sequence). The CDR3 extends over 11 amino acids. V was shortened by 1 base and J by 8 bases, with 5 bases between the two germline ends. CDR3 DNA sequence: TGTGCCAGTAGTATAGCCTCCGGCTACACCTTC. The encoded protein is CASSIASGYTF. Drawing the rest from reference TRBV19 and TRBJ1-2, the complete variable domain is DGGITQSPKYLFRKEGQNVTLSCEQNLNHDAMYWYRQDPGQGLRLIYYSQIVNDFQKGDIAEGYSVSREKKESFPLTVTSAQKNPTAFYLCASSIASGYTFGSGTRLTVV.

The chain has TRBV9 and TRBJ2-3; tentatively, D is TRBD1 (5 bases). The CDR3 is 15 amino acids. Germline lookup yields CDR1 SGDLS and CDR2 YYNGEE. V dropped 4 bases and J dropped 2 bases, with 14 bases sitting between them. The CDR3, as DNA: TGTGCCAGCAGCACCTCCGGACACACCACAGATACGCAGTATTTT. This gives the protein CASSTSGHTTDTQYF.

V and J are TRBV28 and TRBJ2-1; 8 nucleotides align to TRBD2. The CDR3 is 16 residues long. V gave up 5 bases and J gave up 6 bases; unmatched junction bases: 12. CDR1 is MDHEN and CDR2 is SYDVKM in the germline V gene. The DNA of the CDR3 is TGTGCCAGCAGTCCCCGTGGGAGCGGGAGTCGCAATGAGCAGTTCTTC. Protein: CASSPRGSGSRNEQFF.

The V and J genes are TRBV9 and TRBJ2-3; TRBD1 might be the D (6 bases). Germline V gene data show CDR1 as SGDLS and CDR2 as YYNGEE. The V end lost 2 bases, the J end lost 0 bases, and 10 bases lay between the germline ends. The CDR3 is made up of 15 amino acids. This CDR3 is CASSVPGHSTDTQYF. The CDR3 DNA is TGTGCCAGCAGCGTCCCGGGACACAGCACAGATACGCAGTATTTT.

The V gene is TRBV4-1, the J gene TRBJ2-5, with a possible D match to TRBD2 (5 bases). This CDR3 has 14 residues. Germline assignment: CDR1 MGHRA and CDR2 YSYEKL. V was shortened by 2 bases and J by 6 bases, with 13 bases between the two germline ends. The CDR3 loop reads CASSQSSGDQTQYF. CDR3 in DNA: TGCGCCAGCAGCCAAAGTTCCGGGGATCAGACCCAGTACTTC.

The chain has TRBV6-1 and TRBJ2-7, with 8 bases lining up with TRBD2. This CDR3 is 17 amino acids long. Germline values: CDR1 MNHNS, CDR2 SASEGT. J gave up 2 bases and V 0 bases, and 9 bases lay outside the gene matches. The CDR3 DNA sequence: TGTGCCAGCAGTGAAGCTGAACTGCTAGCGGGCCCCTACGAGCAGTACTTC. Translated: CASSEAELLAGPYEQYF.

The chain links TRBV6-1 to TRBJ1-3; 9 nucleotides align to TRBD1. V shed 4 bases and J 1 base; nucleotides not matched to a gene: 11. Germline-derived CDR1 and CDR2 are MNHNS and SASEGT. The CDR3 has 18 amino acids. The CDR3 reads CASSGLSTGGVSGNTIYF. The DNA for the CDR3 is TGTGCCAGCAGTGGACTTTCGACAGGGGGGGTTTCTGGAAACACCATATATTTT.

This sequence joins TRBV14 and TRBJ2-1; 10 nucleotides match TRBD2. Trimming at V came to 4 bases and at J to 8 bases, leaving 20 bases not matched to a gene. Germline lookup yields CDR1 SGHDN and CDR2 FVKESK. This CDR3 is 19 amino acids long. CDR3 sequence (DNA): TGTGCCAGCAGCCGAAATCGGGGGGACAGCGGGAGGGCCATCGATGAGCAGTTCTTC. Translation: CASSRNRGDSGRAIDEQFF.

This chain uses TRBV30 with TRBJ2-3, with D perhaps matching TRBD2 (5 bases). Germline CDR1 reads GTSNPN; CDR2 reads SVGIG (reference sequence). V was cut by 2 bases and J by 2 bases, with 14 bases left in between. The CDR3 totals 15 residues. DNA of the CDR3: TGTGCCTGGAGTCTTGGAGGAGCCTACACAGATACGCAGTATTTT. This translates into CAWSLGGAYTDTQYF. Combining the CDR3 with reference TRBV30 and TRBJ2-3 gives the whole variable domain SQTIHQWPATLVQPVGSPLSLECTVEGTSNPNLYWYRQAAGRGLQLLFYSVGIGQISSEVPQNLSASRPQDRQFILSSKKLLLSDSGFYLCAWSLGGAYTDTQYFGPGTRLTVL.

V and J are TRBV15 and TRBJ2-7; 7 nucleotides align to TRBD2. From germline, CDR1 is LNHNV and CDR2 YYDKDF (reference sequence). V gave up 2 bases and J gave up 2 bases; unmatched junction bases: 9. The CDR3 spans 16 residues. The CDR3, as DNA: TGTGCCACCAGCAGAACCGATACTGGACTAGCCTACGAGCAGTACTTC. Residues: CATSRTDTGLAYEQYF.

Only a few counts were recorded for this clone. The rearrangement uses TRBV5-1 and TRBJ1-4; D remains ambiguous. CDR1 is SGHRS, CDR2 YFSETQ, per germline. The V end lost 0 bases, the J end lost 2 bases, and 5 bases lay between the germline ends. The CDR3 extends over 14 amino acids. In DNA form, the CDR3 reads TGCGCCAGCAGCTTGGGACATACTAATGAAAAACTGTTTTTT. It is translated as CASSLGHTNEKLFF.

The chain uses TRBV6-1 and TRBJ1-3; 7 bases map to TRBD1. Losses at the gene ends were 4 bases for V and 0 bases for J; bases not matched to a gene: 12. This CDR3 is 18 amino acids long. Germline V gives CDR1 MNHNS, CDR2 SASEGT. The CDR3 reads CASSAAPGTASSGNTIYF. The CDR3 coding sequence is TGTGCCAGCAGTGCTGCCCCAGGGACAGCCAGCTCTGGAAACACCATATATTTT.

The chain employs TRBV30 and TRBJ1-5, with D hard to call. With 1 base removed from V and 9 bases from J, the gap between germline ends came to 16 bases. The germline CDR1 and CDR2 sequences are GTSNPN and SVGIG (reference sequence). The CDR3 totals 14 residues. CDR3 residues: CAWSAGGRVGPQHF. The DNA for the CDR3 is TGTGCCTGGAGTGCGGGAGGGAGGGTCGGGCCCCAGCATTTT.